These T cell receptor beta chains were read from a single sample in a study of cytomegalovirus exposure and HLA in healthy donors. The data were produced by immunoSEQ multiplex PCR, yet TCRdb's version contains in-frame clones alone and is incomplete. The sample contains more than 300,000 clones, 86% of which appear only once. The sequenced sample consisted of PBMCs. The origin of the receptors is a young woman in good health and CMV-seronegative. Each CDR3 is given with its conserved first and last residue. D genes are given only for firm matches. Size is omitted from some rows. Given values are once, few, many or a class for expanded clones.

d_call clone_size j_call v_call cdr3_aa cdr3_nt
- - TRBJ2-7 TRBV30 CAWTKASRAYEQYF TGTGCCTGGACAAAAGCGAGCAGGGCCTACGAGCAGTACTTC
- few TRBJ1-2 TRBV6-5 CASSATVDYGYTF TGTGCCAGCAGCGCCACAGTGGACTATGGCTACACCTTC
- - TRBJ1-2 TRBV5-1 CASSLTRDYGYTF TGCGCCAGCAGCTTGACCAGGGACTATGGCTACACCTTC
- - TRBJ2-3 TRBV7-8 CASSRRGGSTSTDTQYF TGTGCCAGCAGCCGAAGAGGAGGCAGCACTAGCACAGATACGCAGTATTTT
TRBD1 - TRBJ2-3 TRBV29-1 CSVEGQGYTDTQYF TGCAGCGTTGAAGGACAGGGCTACACAGATACGCAGTATTTT
TRBD2 - TRBJ2-1 TRBV27 CASSTPGLAPNEQFF TGTGCCAGCAGTACCCCGGGACTAGCGCCCAATGAGCAGTTCTTC
- - TRBJ2-7 TRBV5-1 CASSLGQAAYEQYF TGCGCCAGCAGCTTGGGCCAGGCAGCCTACGAGCAGTACTTC
TRBD1 - TRBJ2-7 TRBV5-1 CASRPGQGLPYEQYF TGCGCCAGCAGACCGGGACAGGGCCTTCCCTACGAGCAGTACTTC
TRBD1 - TRBJ1-1 TRBV5-5 CASSRQPDRGLSDEAFF TGTGCCAGCAGCCGCCAACCGGACAGGGGGCTATCGGATGAAGCTTTCTTT
TRBD1 - TRBJ1-5 TRBV9 CASSRTDRGGQPQHF TGTGCCAGCAGCCGAACCGACAGGGGAGGGCAGCCCCAGCATTTT
TRBD2 - TRBJ2-3 TRBV27 CASSLLAGGPSTDTQYF TGTGCCAGCAGTTTACTAGCGGGGGGGCCAAGCACAGATACGCAGTATTTT
- - TRBJ1-2 TRBV5-5 CASSLGGAYGYTF TGTGCCAGCAGCTTAGGGGGGGCCTATGGCTACACCTTC
TRBD1 - TRBJ1-5 TRBV7-8 CASGGTEGQPQHF TGTGCCAGTGGGGGGACAGAAGGTCAGCCCCAGCATTTT
TRBD1 - TRBJ2-2 TRBV19 CASIGTGTNTGELFF TGTGCCAGTATCGGGACAGGGACGAACACCGGGGAGCTGTTTTTT
TRBD1 few TRBJ2-1 TRBV2 CASRGQSSYNEQFF TGTGCCAGCAGGGGACAGAGCTCCTACAATGAGCAGTTCTTC
TRBD2 - TRBJ2-4 TRBV6-1 CASSERTSGSGSRAKNIQYF TGTGCCAGCAGTGAAAGGACTAGCGGGAGCGGATCCCGAGCCAAAAACATTCAGTACTTC
- - TRBJ1-2 TRBV11-2 CASSSAGGSGYTF TGTGCCAGCAGCTCCGCCGGGGGATCTGGCTACACCTTC
- - TRBJ2-1 TRBV7-2 CASSYVGDWQFF TGTGCCAGCAGCTATGTGGGGGACTGGCAGTTCTTC
- - TRBJ2-5 TRBV30 CAWSVGSAQETQYF TGTGCCTGGAGTGTGGGGAGCGCACAAGAGACCCAGTACTTC
TRBD2 - TRBJ2-1 TRBV28 CASSSLASGLYNEQFF TGTGCCAGCAGTTCCCTGGCTAGCGGGCTTTACAATGAGCAGTTCTTC
TRBD2 - TRBJ2-7 TRBV28 CASRSLAGVAYEQYF TGTGCCAGCAGATCACTAGCGGGAGTCGCATACGAGCAGTACTTC
- - TRBJ2-7 TRBV13 CASSPGTTYEQYF TGTGCCAGCAGCCCCGGGACAACCTACGAGCAGTACTTC
- - TRBJ2-1 TRBV5-4 CASSPRTGYNEQFF TGTGCCAGCAGCCCAAGGACGGGGTACAATGAGCAGTTCTTC
- - TRBJ1-1 TRBV25-1 CASSDWGAEAFF TGTGCCAGCAGTGATTGGGGAGCTGAAGCTTTCTTT
TRBD2 - TRBJ2-3 TRBV30 CAWSVLAGSTDTQYF TGTGCCTGGAGTGTACTAGCGGGAAGCACAGATACGCAGTATTTT
- - TRBJ2-7 TRBV7-2 CASSSHSLAGSSYEQYF TGTGCCAGCAGCTCCCACTCACTCGCGGGAAGCTCCTACGAGCAGTACTTC
- once TRBJ1-1 TRBV10-1 CASSESSSTEAFF TGCGCCAGCAGTGAGTCGAGTAGCACTGAAGCTTTCTTT
- - TRBJ1-5 TRBV21-1 CASSKSGPDRDQPQHF TGTGCCAGCAGCAAAAGCGGCCCCGACAGGGATCAGCCCCAGCATTTT
- - TRBJ1-4 TRBV6-5 CASSYDRPPLSEKLFF TGTGCCAGCAGTTATGACAGGCCCCCGTTAAGCGAAAAACTGTTTTTT
- - TRBJ2-7 TRBV7-8 CASSLGPADLYEQYF TGTGCCAGCAGCTTAGGTCCAGCGGACCTATACGAGCAGTACTTC
- - TRBJ2-7 TRBV25-1 CASSDRGGHEQYF TGTGCCAGCAGTGATCGGGGAGGCCACGAGCAGTACTTC
TRBD1 once TRBJ2-2 TRBV19 CASTRDRANTGELFF TGTGCCAGTACCAGGGACAGGGCGAACACCGGGGAGCTGTTTTTT
- - TRBJ2-1 TRBV4-1 CASSHPGAGDNEQFF TGCGCCAGCAGCCACCCGGGGGCGGGGGACAATGAGCAGTTCTTC
- once TRBJ2-3 TRBV5-1 CASSPGGTDTQYF TGCGCCAGCAGCCCCGGGGGCACAGATACGCAGTATTTT
- - TRBJ2-2 TRBV5-6 CASSFDYRSTGELFF TGTGCCAGCAGCTTCGACTACCGGAGCACCGGGGAGCTGTTTTTT
- - TRBJ1-5 TRBV6-1 CASNNGGEGYQPQHF TGTGCCAGCAATAATGGGGGCGAGGGGTATCAGCCCCAGCATTTT
TRBD1 - TRBJ2-7 TRBV5-6 CASSRNRGVEQYF TGTGCCAGCAGCCGGAACAGGGGGGTCGAGCAGTACTTC
- - TRBJ2-7 TRBV1 CTSSQGTSGRPFEQYF TGCACCAGCAGCCAAGGGACTAGCGGGAGACCCTTCGAGCAGTACTTC
TRBD2 - TRBJ2-4 TRBV5-8 CASSFGLEDIQYF TGTGCCAGCAGTTTCGGACTAGAGGACATTCAGTACTTC
TRBD2 - TRBJ2-3 TRBV4-2 CASRPSGGRTTDTQYF TGTGCCAGCAGGCCCAGCGGGGGGCGAACCACAGATACGCAGTATTTT
TRBD1 - TRBJ2-4 TRBV7-9 CASSSPGTAKNIQYF TGTGCCAGCAGCTCACCCGGGACAGCAAAAAACATTCAGTACTTC
TRBD1 few TRBJ2-7 TRBV30 CAWESDRGYEQYF TGTGCCTGGGAAAGCGACAGGGGCTACGAGCAGTACTTC
TRBD1 - TRBJ1-2 TRBV5-1 CASSLEGQVSGYTF TGCGCCAGCAGCTTGGAGGGACAGGTCTCAGGCTACACCTTC
- once TRBJ1-5 TRBV5-4 CASSLYGNQPQHF TGTGCCAGCAGCTTGTATGGCAATCAGCCCCAGCATTTT
TRBD2 - TRBJ2-1 TRBV9 CASNLAGGYNEQFF TGTGCCAGCAATTTAGCGGGAGGGTACAATGAGCAGTTCTTC
- - TRBJ1-2 TRBV30 CAWIKGLHYGYTF TGTGCCTGGATAAAGGGGTTGCACTATGGCTACACCTTC
TRBD2 - TRBJ2-1 TRBV29-1 CSVEGAGGRYNEQFF TGCAGCGTTGAAGGGGCGGGGGGGCGTTACAATGAGCAGTTCTTC
- - TRBJ1-5 TRBV30 CAWAFTDSNQPQHF TGTGCCTGGGCGTTCACAGATAGCAATCAGCCCCAGCATTTT
- - TRBJ1-1 TRBV29-1 CSVEDPLVSASAFF TGCAGCGTTGAAGATCCCCTGGTATCTGCGTCGGCTTTCTTT
- - TRBJ2-5 TRBV25-1 CASSAPQGNRETQYF TGTGCCAGCAGTGCGCCACAGGGTAACAGAGAGACCCAGTACTTC
TRBD2 once TRBJ2-2 TRBV5-1 CASSSLRLAETTGELFF TGCGCCAGCAGCTCCCTAAGACTAGCGGAGACCACCGGGGAGCTGTTTTTT
TRBD1 - TRBJ1-2 TRBV6-5 CASSYSQGVGGYTF TGTGCCAGCAGTTATTCCCAGGGGGTTGGTGGCTACACCTTC
TRBD1 - TRBJ1-1 TRBV14 CASSQYRGRGTEAFF TGTGCCAGCAGCCAATACAGGGGGCGGGGCACTGAAGCTTTCTTT
- - TRBJ2-3 TRBV5-4 CASSLISGFILTDTQYF TGTGCCAGCAGCTTAATCTCGGGGTTCATACTCACAGATACGCAGTATTTT
- - TRBJ2-1 TRBV7-3 CASSLTSRSEQFF TGTGCCAGCAGCTTAACGTCAAGGAGTGAGCAGTTCTTC